The present entry profiles one T cell receptor (beta chain) with its context. Antigen: not known. The sample originates from a study of identical twins. Findings and limits, study-wide: Clonotypes of the beta chain that were abundant in cord blood carried fewer insertions (memory repertoires showed none).

TCRdb reprocessed the 5' RACE reads via MiXCR and lists one record per CDR3 protein. This sample has about 250,000 distinct CDR3 sequences, with 6.5% to 9.5% found just once. The CDR3 contains 13 residues. Germline V CDR1 and CDR2: MNHEY, SMNVEV (reference sequence). The V and J ends lost 1 base and 0 bases respectively, with 3 bases between them. The same sample was also used in a study of yellow fever vaccine responses in identical twins.

Sequenced input: CD8+ T cells sorted from blood. The chain couples TRBV27 to TRBJ1-1; D ambiguous. The receptor was isolated from a woman aged 18-30 years in good health. Written as DNA, the CDR3 is TGTGCCAGCAGTTTATATCTGAACACTGAAGCTTTCTTT. Residues: CASSLYLNTEAFF.